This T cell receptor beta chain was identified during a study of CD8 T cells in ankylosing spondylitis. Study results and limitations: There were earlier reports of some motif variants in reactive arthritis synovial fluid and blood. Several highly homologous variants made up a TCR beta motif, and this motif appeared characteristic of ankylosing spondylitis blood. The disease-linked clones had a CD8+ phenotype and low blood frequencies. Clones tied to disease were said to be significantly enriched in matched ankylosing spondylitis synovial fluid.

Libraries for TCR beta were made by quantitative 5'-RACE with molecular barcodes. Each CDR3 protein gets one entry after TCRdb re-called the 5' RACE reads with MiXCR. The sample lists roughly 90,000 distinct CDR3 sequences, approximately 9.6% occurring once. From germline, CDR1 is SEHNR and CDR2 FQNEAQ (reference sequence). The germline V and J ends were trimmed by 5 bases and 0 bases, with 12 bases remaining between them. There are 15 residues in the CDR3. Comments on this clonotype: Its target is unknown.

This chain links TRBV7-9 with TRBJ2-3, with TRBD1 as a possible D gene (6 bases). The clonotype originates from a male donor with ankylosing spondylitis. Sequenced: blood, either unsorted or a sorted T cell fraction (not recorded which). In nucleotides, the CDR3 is TGTGCCAGCAGCCACAGGGTATCTAGCACAGATACGCAGTATTTT. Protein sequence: CASSHRVSSTDTQYF. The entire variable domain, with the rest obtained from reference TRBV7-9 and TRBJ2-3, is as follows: DTGVSQNPRHKITKRGQNVTFRCDPISEHNRLYWYRQTLGQGPEFLTYFQNEAQLEKSRLLSDRFSAERPKGSFSTLEIQRTEQGDSAMYLCASSHRVSSTDTQYFGPGTRLTVL.